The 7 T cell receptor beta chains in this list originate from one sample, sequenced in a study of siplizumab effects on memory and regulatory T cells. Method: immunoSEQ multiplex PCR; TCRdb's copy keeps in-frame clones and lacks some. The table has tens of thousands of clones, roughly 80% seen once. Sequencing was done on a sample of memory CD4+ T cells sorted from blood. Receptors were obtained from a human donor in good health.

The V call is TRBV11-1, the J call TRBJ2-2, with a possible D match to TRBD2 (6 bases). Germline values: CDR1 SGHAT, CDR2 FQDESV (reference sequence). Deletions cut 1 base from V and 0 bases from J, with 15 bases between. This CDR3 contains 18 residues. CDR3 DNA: TGTGCCAGCAGCTTAGAGGGCGGGAACAGTGCGAACACCGGGGAGCTGTTTTTT. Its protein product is CASSLEGGNSANTGELFF.

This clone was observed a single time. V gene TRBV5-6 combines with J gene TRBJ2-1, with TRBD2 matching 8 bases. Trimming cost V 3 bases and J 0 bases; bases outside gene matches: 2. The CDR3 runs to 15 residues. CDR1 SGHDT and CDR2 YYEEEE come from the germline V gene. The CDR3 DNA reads TGTGCCAGCAGCTCCGCGGGGGGCTCCTACAATGAGCAGTTCTTC. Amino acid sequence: CASSSAGGSYNEQFF.

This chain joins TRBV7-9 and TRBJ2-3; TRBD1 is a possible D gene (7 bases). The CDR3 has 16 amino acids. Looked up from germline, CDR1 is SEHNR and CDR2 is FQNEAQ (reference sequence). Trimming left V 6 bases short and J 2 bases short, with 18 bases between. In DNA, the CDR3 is TGTGCCAGCAGACGAGGGGCAGGGGGGTTCACAGATACGCAGTATTTT. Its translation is CASRRGAGGFTDTQYF.

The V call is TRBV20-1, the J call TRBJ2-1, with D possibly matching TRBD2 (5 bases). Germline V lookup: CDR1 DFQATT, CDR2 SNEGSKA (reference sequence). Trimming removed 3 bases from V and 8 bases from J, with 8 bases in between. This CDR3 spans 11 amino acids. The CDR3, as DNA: TGCAGTGCTAGGACTAATCATGAGCAGTTCTTC. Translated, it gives CSARTNHEQFF.

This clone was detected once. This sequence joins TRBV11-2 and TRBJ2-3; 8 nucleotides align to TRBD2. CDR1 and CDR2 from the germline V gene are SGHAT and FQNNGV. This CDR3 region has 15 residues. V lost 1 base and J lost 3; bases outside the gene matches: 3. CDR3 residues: CASSLAGGRTDTQYF. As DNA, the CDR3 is TGTGCCAGCAGCTTAGCGGGAGGGAGGACAGATACGCAGTATTTT.

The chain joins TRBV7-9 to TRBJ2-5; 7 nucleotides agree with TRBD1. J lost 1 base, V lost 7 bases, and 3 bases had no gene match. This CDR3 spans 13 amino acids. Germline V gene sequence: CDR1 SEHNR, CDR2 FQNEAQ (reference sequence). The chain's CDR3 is CASNRDSQETQYF. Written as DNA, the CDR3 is TGTGCCAGCAACAGGGACAGCCAAGAGACCCAGTACTTC.

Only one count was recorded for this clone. DNA for the CDR3: TGCGCCAGCAGCCAAGATCGAGTGGCGGAGACCCAGTACTTC. This codes for CASSQDRVAETQYF. This chain connects TRBV4-1 to TRBJ2-5; D remains ambiguous. CDR3 length: 14 amino acids. Germline loops: CDR1 MGHRA, CDR2 YSYEKL. Trimming took off 0 bases at V and 5 bases at J, with 10 bases between the two ends.